This TCR beta chain was captured in a study of control samples from healthy donors and cancer patients. The CDR3 contains 15 residues. Germline lookup yields CDR1 SGHVT and CDR2 SQSDAQ. V lost 4 bases, J lost 0 bases, and 3 bases stayed unmatched. This clone has just one count. Profiling relied on immunoSEQ multiplex PCR, and the TCRdb table lists in-frame clones only, not all of them. Found here are about 120,000 clones, roughly 92% of them singletons; the top ten hold roughly 2.6%. This receptor was taken from a man aged 25-45 years in good health. Sequenced material: blood. The chain recombines TRBV7-4 with TRBJ1-5, with 7 bases fitting TRBD1. The CDR3 is CASSSTGISNQPQHF. The CDR3 nucleotides are TGTGCCAGCAGCTCGACAGGGATTAGCAATCAGCCCCAGCATTTT.